This T cell receptor beta chain was recovered during a study of cytomegalovirus exposure and HLA in healthy donors. As for the study in general: Unique TCR beta sequences numbering 120 million or so came from 150 million to 200 million T cells in an earlier analysis. Early on, a data release was issued that held roughly 80 million unique TCRs from HLA-typed donors. The Caucasian-associated ancestry cluster held around 76% of under 450 genotyped donors. Study-level results: It was reportedly the case that the classifier diagnosed cytomegalovirus status with high specificity and sensitivity.

Note on this clone: Its antigen is undetermined.

CDR3 size: 13 residues. Per the germline V gene, CDR1 is MDHEN and CDR2 is SYDVKM. The trim removed 10 bases at V and 1 base at J, leaving 4 bases unmatched. The PCR used 60 Vbeta and 13 Jbeta primers. Only in-frame clones appear in the TCRdb table, and some are missing; sequencing was by immunoSEQ multiplex PCR. The table shows under 200,000 clones, with around 80% occurring only once. The source material was PBMCs. The receptor's source is a man in his forties in good health and CMV-seronegative. The V and J genes are TRBV28 and TRBJ1-5; 7 bases are shared with TRBD1. DNA for the CDR3: TGTGCCAACGGGGGACAGAGCAATCAGCCCCAGCATTTT. Translated: CANGGQSNQPQHF.